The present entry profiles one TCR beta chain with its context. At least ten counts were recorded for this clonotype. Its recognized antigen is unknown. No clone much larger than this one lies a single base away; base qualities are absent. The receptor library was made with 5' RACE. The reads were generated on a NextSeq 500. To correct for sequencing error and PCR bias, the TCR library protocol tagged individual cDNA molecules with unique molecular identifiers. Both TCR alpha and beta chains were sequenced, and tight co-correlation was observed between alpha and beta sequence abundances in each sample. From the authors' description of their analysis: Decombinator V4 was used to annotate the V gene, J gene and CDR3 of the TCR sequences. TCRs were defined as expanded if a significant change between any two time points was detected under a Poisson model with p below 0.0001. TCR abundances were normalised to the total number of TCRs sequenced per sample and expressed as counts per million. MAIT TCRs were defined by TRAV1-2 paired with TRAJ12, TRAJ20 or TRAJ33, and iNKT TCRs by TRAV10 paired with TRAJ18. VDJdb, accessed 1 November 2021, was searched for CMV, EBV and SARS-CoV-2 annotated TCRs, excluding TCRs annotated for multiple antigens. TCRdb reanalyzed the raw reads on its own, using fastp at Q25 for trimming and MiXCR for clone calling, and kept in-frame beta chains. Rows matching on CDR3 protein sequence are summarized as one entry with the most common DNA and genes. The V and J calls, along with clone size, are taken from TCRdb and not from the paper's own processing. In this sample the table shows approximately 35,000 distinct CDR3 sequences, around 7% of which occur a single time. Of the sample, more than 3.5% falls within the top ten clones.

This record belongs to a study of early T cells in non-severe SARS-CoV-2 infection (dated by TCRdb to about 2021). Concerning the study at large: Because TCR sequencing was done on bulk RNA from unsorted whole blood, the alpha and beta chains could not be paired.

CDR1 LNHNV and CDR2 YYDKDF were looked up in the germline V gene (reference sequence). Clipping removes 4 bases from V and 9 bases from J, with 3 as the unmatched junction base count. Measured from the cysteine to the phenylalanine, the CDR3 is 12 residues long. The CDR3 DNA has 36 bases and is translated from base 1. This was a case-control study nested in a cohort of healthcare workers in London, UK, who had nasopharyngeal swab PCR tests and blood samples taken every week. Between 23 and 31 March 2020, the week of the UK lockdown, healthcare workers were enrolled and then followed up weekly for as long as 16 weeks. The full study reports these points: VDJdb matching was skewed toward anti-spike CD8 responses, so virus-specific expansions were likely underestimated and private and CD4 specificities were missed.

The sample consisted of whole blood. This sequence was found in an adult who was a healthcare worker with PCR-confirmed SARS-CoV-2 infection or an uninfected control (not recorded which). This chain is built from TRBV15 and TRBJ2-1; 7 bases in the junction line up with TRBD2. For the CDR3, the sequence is CATSTPGGEQFF. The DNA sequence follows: TGTGCCACCAGCACCCCGGGGGGTGAGCAGTTCTTC.